The clone carrying this TCR beta chain was seen ten or more times. These data are taken from a study of early T cells in non-severe SARS-CoV-2 infection. As for the study in general: Bulk RNA taken from unsorted whole blood was sequenced, leaving chains unpaired.

The CDR3 is 15 residues long. In germline, CDR1 is SGHTA, CDR2 FQGNSA. Trimming removed 3 bases from V and 8 bases from J, with 14 bases in between. One entry per CDR3 protein, called by TCRdb with MiXCR from the 5' RACE reads. The sample lists 24,000 or so distinct CDR3 sequences; around 5.4% were seen once. The clonotype comes from an adult who was a healthcare worker with PCR-confirmed SARS-CoV-2 infection or an uninfected control (not recorded which). The chain combines TRBV7-2 with TRBJ1-6; tentatively, D is TRBD1 (5 bases). Sequenced: whole blood. CDR3 bases: TGTGCCAGCAGCTTGGGAGGGACGTGGGATTCACCCCTCCACTTT. This translates into CASSLGGTWDSPLHF.